Presented here are 14 T cell receptor beta chains from one specimen sequenced in a study of T cells after posttransplantation cyclophosphamide. Clones were read by immunoSEQ multiplex PCR, and TCRdb kept only the in-frame ones, dropping some. The sample has more than 20,000 clones, none seen only once. Sequenced sample: PBMCs. All receptors come from a man aged 50 to 59 in good health, CMV-negative, and a related stem cell transplant donor.

This clone was counted at least ten times. The chain couples TRBV2 to TRBJ2-7, with TRBD1 matching 8 bases. Trimming took 6 bases from V and 4 from J; bases not matched to a gene: 5. The CDR3 totals 13 residues. CDR1 is SNHLY and CDR2 is FYNNEI in the germline V gene. CDR3 residues: CASRRQGWYEQYF. The CDR3 nucleotides read TGTGCCAGCAGAAGACAGGGGTGGTACGAGCAGTACTTC.

This clone was found a few times. The chain carries TRBV10-1 and TRBJ2-3; D possibly corresponds to TRBD1 (7 bases). The CDR3 has 14 residues. Germline V gene data show CDR1 as WNHNN and CDR2 as SYGVQD (reference sequence). Deletions cut 5 bases from V and 0 bases from J, with 9 bases between. CDR3 DNA sequence: TGCGCCAGCAGTTCAGGGGGGAGCACAGATACGCAGTATTTT. As protein: CASSSGGSTDTQYF.

This clone was found many times. The chain couples TRBV2 to TRBJ2-1; TRBD2 aligns across 7 bases. CDR1 and CDR2 from the germline V gene are SNHLY and FYNNEI. The CDR3 is made up of 14 amino acids. The V segment lost 9 bases and the J segment 3 bases; nucleotides outside the gene matches: 8. This CDR3 reads CASRTASGYNEQFF. In DNA, the CDR3 is TGTGCCAGTCGAACCGCTAGCGGCTACAATGAGCAGTTCTTC.

Of note for this clone: One junction end disagrees with the germline gene, perhaps due to a read error. This rearrangement joins TRBV6-4 to TRBJ2-1; 8 bases are a match to TRBD2. The CDR3 is made up of 15 amino acids. Germline-derived CDR1 and CDR2 are MRHNA and SNTAGT. The CDR3 is CASSEAGGSYNGQFF. The CDR3, as DNA: TGTGCCAGCAGTGAGGCGGGGGGCTCCTACAATGGGCAGTTCTTC.

This clone was counted many times. The chain joins TRBV11-2 to TRBJ1-2; weak D call: TRBD1 (5 bases). The CDR3 is 14 amino acids. Germline CDR1 SGHAT, CDR2 FQNNGV. V was clipped by 5 bases and J by 3 bases, with 13 bases between them. CDR3 sequence: CASSRGGGHYGYTF. Written as DNA, the CDR3 is TGTGCCAGCAGCCGTGGGGGAGGGCACTATGGCTACACCTTC.

Many counts were recorded for this clone. The chain recombines TRBV6-5 with TRBJ2-2; 10 nucleotides line up with TRBD1. Germline V gene data show CDR1 as MNHEY and CDR2 as SVGAGI. The CDR3 is 15 residues long. The junction had 2 bases not matched to a gene; V was cut back by 4 bases and J by 3 bases. DNA of the CDR3: TGTGCCAGCAGTTCCGGGACAGGGGACACCGGGGAGCTGTTTTTT. Protein: CASSSGTGDTGELFF.

This clone has a count of ten or more. The chain joins TRBV5-1 to TRBJ2-3, with a tentative D call TRBD1 (6 bases). Germline V gene sequence: CDR1 SGHRS, CDR2 YFSETQ. The CDR3 consists of 15 residues. Trimming pared 2 bases from V and 3 bases from J, leaving 13 bases between. In nucleotides, the CDR3 is TGCGCCAGCAGCTTACAGGGAATCGGGACAGATACGCAGTATTTT. It translates to CASSLQGIGTDTQYF.

This clone was detected many times. This sequence joins TRBV28 and TRBJ2-3, with 9 bases matching TRBD2. CDR3 length: 15 residues. J gave up 2 bases and V 3 bases, and 3 bases lay outside the gene matches. The V gene's germline CDR1 is MDHEN and CDR2 SYDVKM. CDR3: CASSLTSGFTDTQYF. DNA of the CDR3: TGTGCCAGCAGTTTGACTAGCGGATTCACAGATACGCAGTATTTT.

This clone has ten or more counts. The V gene is TRBV9, the J gene TRBJ1-5; tentative D call: TRBD1 (6 bases). Germline CDR1 reads SGDLS; CDR2 reads YYNGEE. The germline V and J ends were trimmed by 4 bases and 7 bases, with 15 bases remaining between them. This CDR3 is built from 14 residues. CDR3 coding DNA: TGTGCCAGCAGCATGGGGGCACAGGGCCAGCCCCAGCATTTT. It yields the protein CASSMGAQGQPQHF.

This clone was recorded many times. The chain carries TRBV19 and TRBJ1-5, with D hard to call. V dropped 4 bases and J dropped 2 bases, with 12 bases sitting between them. The CDR3 loop spans 15 amino acids. In germline, CDR1 is LNHDA, CDR2 SQIVND (reference sequence). The CDR3 nucleotides are TGTGCCAGTAGTACCCTCGTGAGTCGCAATCAGCCCCAGCATTTT. As protein: CASSTLVSRNQPQHF. The full variable domain, completed using reference TRBV19 and TRBJ1-5, is DGGITQSPKYLFRKEGQNVTLSCEQNLNHDAMYWYRQDPGQGLRLIYYSQIVNDFQKGDIAEGYSVSREKKESFPLTVTSAQKNPTAFYLCASSTLVSRNQPQHFGDGTRLSIL.

This clone was counted ten times or more. CDR3 residues: CASSPGTSYNEQFF. The CDR3 DNA is TGCGCCAGCAGCCCCGGGACTAGTTACAATGAGCAGTTCTTC. This rearrangement joins TRBV5-1 to TRBJ2-1; 8 nucleotides agree with TRBD2. The germline gives CDR1 SGHRS, CDR2 YFSETQ. The CDR3 covers 14 residues. V dropped 4 bases and J dropped 4; count of bases not matched to a gene: 4.

This clone was recorded many times. The gene calls are TRBV11-2 and TRBJ2-7; D unresolved. Per the germline V gene, CDR1 is SGHAT and CDR2 is FQNNGV. The CDR3 contains 13 residues. Trimming removed 1 base at V and 1 base at J, with 5 bases between. CDR3 region: CASSLGRSYEQYF. The CDR3 region has the DNA TGTGCCAGCAGCTTAGGCAGGTCCTACGAGCAGTACTTC.

This clone was recorded many times. The chain joins TRBV5-5 to TRBJ2-3; possibly TRBD1 for D (6 bases). Germline V gives CDR1 SGHKS, CDR2 YYEKEE (reference sequence). The CDR3 is made up of 13 amino acids. The V end was cut by 2 bases, the J end by 5 bases, with 9 bases between. The CDR3 reads CASSFTRGDTQYF. The DNA for the CDR3 is TGTGCCAGCAGCTTCACCAGGGGAGATACGCAGTATTTT.

In this sample, this clone turned up many times. The chain combines TRBV6-5 with TRBJ1-4; tentatively, D is TRBD1 (5 bases). CDR1 MNHEY and CDR2 SVGAGI come from the germline V gene. Trimming shortened V by 10 bases and J by 6 bases, and 18 bases separated the two germline ends. CDR3 length: 14 amino acids. CDR3 coding DNA: TGTGCCATAGGACGAACGGGACTTTATGAAAAACTGTTTTTT. Protein sequence: CAIGRTGLYEKLFF.